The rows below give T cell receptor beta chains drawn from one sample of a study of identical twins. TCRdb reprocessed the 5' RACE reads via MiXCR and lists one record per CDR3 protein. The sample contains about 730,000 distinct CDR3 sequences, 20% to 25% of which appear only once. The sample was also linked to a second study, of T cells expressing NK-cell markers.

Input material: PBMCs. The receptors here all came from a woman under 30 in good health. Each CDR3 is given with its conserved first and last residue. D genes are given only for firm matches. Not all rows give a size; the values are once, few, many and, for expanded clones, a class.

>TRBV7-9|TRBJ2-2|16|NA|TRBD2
TGTGCCAGCAGCTTTAGTCAGACTAGCGAGGCCGGGGAGCTGTTTTTT
CASSFSQTSEAGELFF
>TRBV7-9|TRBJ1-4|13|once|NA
TGTGCCAGCAGCGGGGGGATGGGTGAAAAACTGTTTTTT
CASSGGMGEKLFF
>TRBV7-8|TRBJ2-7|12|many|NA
TGTGCCAGCAGCTTAGGCAGGGTCGAGCAGTACTTC
CASSLGRVEQYF
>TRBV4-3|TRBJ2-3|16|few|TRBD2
TGCGCCAGCAGCCCGGGGGGGCGGGGCCACACAGATACGCAGTATTTT
CASSPGGRGHTDTQYF
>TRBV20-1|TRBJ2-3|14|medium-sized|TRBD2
TGCAGTGCCCAACTAGCGGGGGTATCGGATACGCAGTATTTT
CSAQLAGVSDTQYF
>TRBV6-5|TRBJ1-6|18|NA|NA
TGTGCCAGCAGTTACTCGAGCTCAAGGACAACCGGTAATTCACCCCTCCACTTT
CASSYSSSRTTGNSPLHF
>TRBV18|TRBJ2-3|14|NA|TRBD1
TGTGCCAGCTCAGCCACAGGGGGCAAGGATACGCAGTATTTT
CASSATGGKDTQYF
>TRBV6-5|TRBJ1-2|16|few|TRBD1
TGTGCCAGCAGTTACTCCACCGGGACAGGGGGCCATGGCTACACCTTC
CASSYSTGTGGHGYTF
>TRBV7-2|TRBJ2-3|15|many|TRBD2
TGTGCCAGCAGCTTTGCGGGAGGAGGGGCAGATACGCAGTATTTT
CASSFAGGGADTQYF
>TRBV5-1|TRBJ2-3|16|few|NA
TGCGCCAGCAGCTTTGGCGGGTCAAGGGGCACAGATACGCAGTATTTT
CASSFGGSRGTDTQYF
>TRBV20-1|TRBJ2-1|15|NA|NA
TGCAGTGCCCCATCCGCGGTCGTCTACCACAATGAGCAGTTCTTC
CSAPSAVVYHNEQFF
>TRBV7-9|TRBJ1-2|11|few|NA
TGTGCCAGCAGCTTAACAGTGGGCTACACCTTC
CASSLTVGYTF
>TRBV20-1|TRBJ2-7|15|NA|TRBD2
TGCAGTACGCTGATTCTCCGGGACTACTCCTACGAGCAGTACTTC
CSTLILRDYSYEQYF
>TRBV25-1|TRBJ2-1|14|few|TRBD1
TGTGCCAGTGGACCGGGACAGGGATTGAATGAGCAGTTCTTC
CASGPGQGLNEQFF
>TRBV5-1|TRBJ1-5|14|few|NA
TGCGCCAGCAGCCAAGGCCTGGGCGTGGAGCCCCAGCATTTT
CASSQGLGVEPQHF
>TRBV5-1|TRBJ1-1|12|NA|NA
TGCGCCAGCAGATTGACAGCGGACATAGCTTTCTTT
CASRLTADIAFF
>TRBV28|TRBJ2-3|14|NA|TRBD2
TGTGCCAGCCGCGGGAGCAAATTAACAGATACGCAGTATTTT
CASRGSKLTDTQYF
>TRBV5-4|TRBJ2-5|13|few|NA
TGTGCCAGCAGTTGGACGGAACAAGAGACCCAGTACTTC
CASSWTEQETQYF
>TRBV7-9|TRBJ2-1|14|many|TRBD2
TGTGCCGCGGTAGCGGGAGCGACTTACAATGAGCAGTTCTTC
CAAVAGATYNEQFF
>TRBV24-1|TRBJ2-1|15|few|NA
TGTGCCACCAGTGATTTCGATTCGGGAGACAATGAGCAGTTCTTC
CATSDFDSGDNEQFF
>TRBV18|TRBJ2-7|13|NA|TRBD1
TGTGCCAGCTCAACGACAGGGGGCGGCGAGCAGTACTTC
CASSTTGGGEQYF
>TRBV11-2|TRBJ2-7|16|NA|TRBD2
TGTGCCAGCAGCTTACGGCTAGCGGGGGAATACTACGAGCAGTACTTC
CASSLRLAGEYYEQYF
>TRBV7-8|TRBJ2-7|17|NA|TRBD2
TGTGCCAGCAGCTTAGGACTAGCGGGAGTGATTTGGTACGAGCAGTACTTC
CASSLGLAGVIWYEQYF
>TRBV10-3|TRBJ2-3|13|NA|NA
TGTGCCATCAGTGCGATGGGCACAGATACGCAGTATTTT
CAISAMGTDTQYF
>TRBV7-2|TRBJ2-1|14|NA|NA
TGTGCCAGCAGCTTAGGGGGGGCCGGGAGGGAGCAGTTCTTC
CASSLGGAGREQFF
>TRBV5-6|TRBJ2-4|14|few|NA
TGTGCCAGCAGTAGGGGGGAGGCCAAAAACATTCAGTACTTC
CASSRGEAKNIQYF
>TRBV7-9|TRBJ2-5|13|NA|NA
TGTGCCAGCAGCTTAAGCAACCAAGAGACCCAGTACTTC
CASSLSNQETQYF
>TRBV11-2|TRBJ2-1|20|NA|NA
TGTGCCAGCAGTTGGGGGTTGATGATCCTTAAGGGGGAAAGGTACAATGAGCAGTTCTTC
CASSWGLMILKGERYNEQFF
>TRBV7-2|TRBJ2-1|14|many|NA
TGTGCCAGCAGCCTCATGCCGACCTACAATGAGCAGTTCTTC
CASSLMPTYNEQFF
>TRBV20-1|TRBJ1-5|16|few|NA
TGCAGTGCCACTTTCTACCATGGGACTAGCAATCAGCCCCAGCATTTT
CSATFYHGTSNQPQHF
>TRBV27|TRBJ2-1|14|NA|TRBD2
TGTGCCAGCGGACTAGCCAACAGCAAGCATGAGCAGTTCTTC
CASGLANSKHEQFF
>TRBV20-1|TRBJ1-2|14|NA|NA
TGCAGTGCTAGAGATGGCCGGGCGGAGGGTGGCTACACCTTC
CSARDGRAEGGYTF
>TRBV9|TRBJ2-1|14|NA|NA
TGTGCCAGCAGCGTACGGGACCGTGACAATGAGCAGTTCTTC
CASSVRDRDNEQFF
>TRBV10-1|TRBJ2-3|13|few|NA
TGCGCCAGCAGTGGGGCCCGGATGGATACGCAGTATTTT
CASSGARMDTQYF
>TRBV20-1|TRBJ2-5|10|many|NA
TGCAGTGCTGCAGGGGAGACCCAGTACTTC
CSAAGETQYF
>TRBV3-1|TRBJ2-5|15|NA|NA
TGTGCCAGCAGCCATCTTGGAGCGGTCCAAGAGACCCAGTACTTC
CASSHLGAVQETQYF
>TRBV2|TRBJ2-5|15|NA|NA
TGTGCCAGCAGGGTGCTACAGGGACTTCAAGAGACCCAGTACTTC
CASRVLQGLQETQYF
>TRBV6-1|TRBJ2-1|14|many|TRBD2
TGTGCCAGCAGCCTGGGACTAGCGGGAGGTGAGCAGTTCTTC
CASSLGLAGGEQFF
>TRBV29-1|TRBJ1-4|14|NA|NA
TGCAGCGTTCGGCTCGGGACCCGTAATGAAAAACTGTTTTTT
CSVRLGTRNEKLFF
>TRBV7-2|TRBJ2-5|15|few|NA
TGTGCCAGCAGCTTAGCTGCAGGGACGGCTGAGACCCAGTACTTC
CASSLAAGTAETQYF
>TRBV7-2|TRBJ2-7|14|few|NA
TGTGCCAGCAGTCGAGAGAGGGGGACCTACGAGCAGTACTTC
CASSRERGTYEQYF
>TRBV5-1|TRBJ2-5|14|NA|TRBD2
TGCGCCAGCAGCCATCGGGACTACCAGGGGACCCAGTACTTC
CASSHRDYQGTQYF
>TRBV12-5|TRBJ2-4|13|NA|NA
TGTGCTAGTGGTTTGGGAGGCAAAAACATTCAGTACTTC
CASGLGGKNIQYF
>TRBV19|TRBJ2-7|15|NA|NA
TGTGCCAGTAGCCCGATCGGGACGCGGGACGGCGAGCAGTACTTC
CASSPIGTRDGEQYF
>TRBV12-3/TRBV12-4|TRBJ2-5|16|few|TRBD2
TGTGCCAGCAGTTTTCAGGGCGGGAGGGCTCGGGAGACCCAGTACTTC
CASSFQGGRARETQYF
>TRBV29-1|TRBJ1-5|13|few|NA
TGCAGCGCATGGGAGGGGGGCAATCAGCCCCAGCATTTT
CSAWEGGNQPQHF
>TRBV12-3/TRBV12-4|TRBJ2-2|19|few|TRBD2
TGTGCCAGCAGCCCCGGGACTAGCGGGAGGGGGACGAACACCGGGGAGCTGTTTTTT
CASSPGTSGRGTNTGELFF
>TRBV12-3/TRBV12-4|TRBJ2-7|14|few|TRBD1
TGTGCCAGCACCGACACAGGGGAGATCTACGAGCAGTACTTC
CASTDTGEIYEQYF
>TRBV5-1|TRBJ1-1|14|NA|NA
TGCGCCAGCAGTACTAACAGGGAATACACTGAAGCTTTCTTT
CASSTNREYTEAFF
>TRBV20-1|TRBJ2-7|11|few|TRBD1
TGCAGTTTGACAGGGGGTCACGAGCAGTACTTC
CSLTGGHEQYF
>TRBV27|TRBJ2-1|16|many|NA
TGTGCCAGCAGTTGGGGACGGGTGAGCTCCTACAATGAGCAGTTCTTC
CASSWGRVSSYNEQFF
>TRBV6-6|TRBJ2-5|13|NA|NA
TGTGCCAGCCGAACCCACAGGGAGTGGGGCCAGTACTTC
CASRTHREWGQYF